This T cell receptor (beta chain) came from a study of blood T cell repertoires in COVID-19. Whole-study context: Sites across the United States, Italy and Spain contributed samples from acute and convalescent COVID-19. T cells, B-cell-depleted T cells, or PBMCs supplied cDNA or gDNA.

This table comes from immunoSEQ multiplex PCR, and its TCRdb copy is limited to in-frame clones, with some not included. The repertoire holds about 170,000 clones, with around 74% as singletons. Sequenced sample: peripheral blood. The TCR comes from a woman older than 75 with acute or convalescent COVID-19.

The CDR3 region is CASSSGLFGSYEQYF. DNA for the CDR3: TGTGCCAGCAGTTCGGGTTTGTTCGGCTCCTACGAGCAGTACTTC. J is TRBJ2-7 and V is TRBV6-6, with D uncertain. Germline V CDR1 and CDR2: MNHNY, SVGAGI (reference sequence). Between the trimmed V and J ends, which lost 4 bases and 0 bases, there was a span of 13 bases. The CDR3 totals 15 residues.